These 30 T cell receptor beta chains share one sample of origin, sequenced in a study of blood T cells in healthy people across ages. The authors ran a second PCR of about 6 to 12 cycles using a sample-barcoded 5' primer and a J-beta primer mix. Via MiXCR, TCRdb re-called the 5' RACE reads, giving one row per CDR3 protein. This table has 1.5 million to 2 million distinct CDR3 sequences, about 49% appearing once. Sequencing used blood. These receptors all stem from a woman between 40 and 50 years old in good health.

The rearrangement links TRBV27 to TRBJ1-5; D is undetermined. The CDR3 has 12 residues. The V gene's germline CDR1 is MNHEY and CDR2 SMNVEV (reference sequence). V lost 8 bases and J lost 5, with 10 bases in between. The CDR3 sequence: CASARTDQPQHF. The CDR3 bases are TGTGCCAGCGCTAGGACGGATCAGCCCCAGCATTTT.

This chain links TRBV29-1 with TRBJ1-5; 9 positions agree with TRBD1. The CDR3 has 19 residues. Per germline, CDR1 SQVTM and CDR2 ANQGSEA. The DNA of the CDR3 is TGCAGTGTCCCCATTCGAGACAGGGGGGATTTTTATAGCAATCAGCCCCAGCATTTT. It encodes CSVPIRDRGDFYSNQPQHF.

V is TRBV6-5 and J is TRBJ1-1; no definite D call. The V gene's germline CDR1 is MNHEY and CDR2 SVGAGI. The CDR3 totals 16 residues. V gave up 5 bases and J gave up 2 bases, with 18 bases separating them. The CDR3 reads CASSPGPTQPNTEAFF. The DNA for the CDR3 is TGTGCCAGCAGTCCGGGCCCGACACAACCAAACACTGAAGCTTTCTTT.

The chain is built from TRBV4-1 and TRBJ2-5; 7 bases are a match to TRBD2. The assigned J gene may be wrong: the sequence end matches TRBJ2-7 better. The CDR3 is made up of 16 amino acids. Per the germline V gene, CDR1 is MGHRA and CDR2 is YSYEKL. The CDR3 nucleotides are TGCGCCAGCAGCCAAGGGGCCGGGGGGAAAGGCTACGAGCAGTACTTC. Protein sequence: CASSQGAGGKGYEQYF.

This clonotype has a handful of counts. The chain links TRBV20-1 to TRBJ2-3; no clear D. CDR1 and CDR2 from the germline V gene are DFQATT and SNEGSKA (reference sequence). CDR3 size: 13 residues. The V and J ends lost 5 bases and 2 bases respectively, with 11 bases between them. The CDR3 sequence: CSALRATTDTQYF. In DNA, the CDR3 is TGCAGTGCTCTTCGTGCAACCACAGATACGCAGTATTTT.

The rearrangement links TRBV5-1 to TRBJ2-2; no definite D call. V dropped 0 bases and J dropped 7 bases, with 10 bases sitting between them. Per germline, CDR1 SGHRS and CDR2 YFSETQ. There are 14 residues in the CDR3. The CDR3 nucleotides read TGCGCCAGCAGCTTGGGAGAGGCATACGGGGAGCTGTTTTTT. This encodes CASSLGEAYGELFF.

This clonotype was seen a handful of times. The CDR3 DNA reads TGCAGTGCTAGACCCTTGGATAAAGAGACCCAGTACTTC. Protein sequence: CSARPLDKETQYF. V gene TRBV20-1 combines with J gene TRBJ2-5; D uncertain. Trimming pared 2 bases from V and 3 bases from J, leaving 10 bases between. The CDR3 has 13 residues. Germline CDR1 DFQATT, CDR2 SNEGSKA (reference sequence).

Only a few counts were recorded for this clonotype. J is TRBJ2-3 and V is TRBV12-3 or TRBV12-4; the D gene is possibly TRBD2 (5 bases). This CDR3 spans 14 amino acids. V was cut by 2 bases and J by 3 bases, with 9 bases left in between. This CDR3 reads CASSLLSGTDTQYF. The CDR3 DNA is TGTGCCAGCAGTTTACTGTCGGGGACAGATACGCAGTATTTT.

As regards this clonotype: The junction departs from the called germline gene at one end, perhaps through a read error. The chain employs TRBV7-8 and TRBJ2-7; 9 bases align to TRBD1. The CDR3 extends over 16 amino acids. Germline values: CDR1 SGHVS, CDR2 FQNEAQ. The CDR3 region is CACSFPDRGLSYEQYF. In nucleotides, the CDR3 is TGTGCCTGCAGCTTCCCGGACAGGGGCCTTTCCTACGAGCAGTACTTC.

This chain joins TRBV12-3 or TRBV12-4 and TRBJ2-5; no definite D call. This CDR3 has 13 residues. Trimming took off 6 bases at V and 2 bases at J, with 10 bases between the two ends. CDR3 in DNA: TGTGCCAGCAGGTTCGGGCTACAAGAGACCCAGTACTTC. Protein: CASRFGLQETQYF.

This sequence joins TRBV21-1 and TRBJ2-1; TRBD1 is the table's D call and was not checked against the DNA. TRBV21-1 is assigned pseudogene status. The CDR3 runs to 17 residues. Here the CDR3 DNA reads TGTGCCAGCAGCAAAATTCAGGAGGGACAGGGGGACAATGAGCAGTTCTTC. Protein: CASSKIQEGQGDNEQFF.

The chain has TRBV29-1 and TRBJ2-5; possibly TRBD2 for D (5 bases). V gave up 5 bases and J gave up 5 bases, with 18 bases separating them. Germline V CDR1 and CDR2: SQVTM, ANQGSEA. The CDR3 totals 14 residues. CDR3 protein: CSVPQTDLLETQYF. The CDR3 DNA reads as TGCAGCGTTCCCCAAACGGACTTGTTGGAGACCCAGTACTTC.

The V gene is TRBV20-1, the J gene TRBJ1-5, with D perhaps matching TRBD1 (6 bases). CDR3 length equals 15 residues. CDR1 and CDR2 (germline): DFQATT, SNEGSKA (reference sequence). Trimming left V 5 bases short and J 1 base short, with 15 bases between. The CDR3, as DNA: TGCAGTGCTCGTTCCTACAGGGACAGCAATCAGCCCCAGCATTTT. Protein sequence: CSARSYRDSNQPQHF.

This clonotype was found a few times. The rearrangement uses TRBV12-3 or TRBV12-4 and TRBJ2-5, with a possible D match to TRBD2 (5 bases). Trimming shortened V by 11 bases and J by 7 bases, and 17 bases separated the two germline ends. The CDR3 is 12 amino acids. The CDR3 region has the DNA TGTGCCCCCGGGGTCCGGACGACGACCCAGTACTTC. Its protein is CAPGVRTTTQYF.

V gene TRBV6-2 or TRBV6-3 combines with J gene TRBJ2-1, with TRBD1 matching over 7 bases. CDR1 MNHEY and CDR2 SVGEGT come from the germline V gene. With V trimmed by 2 bases and J by 3 bases, 7 bases remained unmatched. The CDR3 totals 16 residues. CDR3 nucleotide sequence: TGTGCCAGCAGTTACAAGGCCCAGGGGGTCTACAATGAGCAGTTCTTC. It specifies CASSYKAQGVYNEQFF.

The V and J genes are TRBV20-1 and TRBJ1-5; D is possibly TRBD1 (6 bases). Trimming stripped 3 bases from V and 1 base from J, with 19 bases between. Germline V lookup: CDR1 DFQATT, CDR2 SNEGSKA (reference sequence). This CDR3 comprises 17 residues. CDR3 coding DNA: TGCAGTGCTAGCGTTGGCAGGGGATTCATCAGCAATCAGCCCCAGCATTTT. Encoded protein: CSASVGRGFISNQPQHF.

The chain employs TRBV24-1 and TRBJ2-3; 10 bases are shared with TRBD2. The ends lost 3 bases at V and 6 bases at J; junction bases unmatched: 8. Germline V gene lookup returns CDR1 KGHDR and CDR2 SFDVKD. This CDR3 is built from 16 residues. CDR3 in DNA: TGTGCCACCAGTGATGTAGCGGGGGGTTTCGCGGATACGCAGTATTTT. It encodes CATSDVAGGFADTQYF.

In nucleotides, the CDR3 is TGTGCCAGCAGCTTATCCCCCTACCGACAGGCCGACAATGAGCAGTTCTTC. It is translated as CASSLSPYRQADNEQFF. The chain combines TRBV7-9 with TRBJ2-1; possibly TRBD1 for D (6 bases). Trimming pared 2 bases from V and 5 bases from J, leaving 19 bases between. Germline CDR1 and CDR2: SEHNR and FQNEAQ (reference sequence). CDR3 length: 17 residues. The full variable domain, completed using reference TRBV7-9 and TRBJ2-1, is DTGVSQNPRHKITKRGQNVTFRCDPISEHNRLYWYRQTLGQGPEFLTYFQNEAQLEKSRLLSDRFSAERPKGSFSTLEIQRTEQGDSAMYLCASSLSPYRQADNEQFFGPGTRLTVL.

Worth noting for this clonotype: The junction does not match germline at one end; this may be a read error. The genes are TRBV6-5 and TRBJ2-5; D may be TRBD2 (6 bases). The J call may be faulty, since TRBJ2-4 better matches the DNA end. The CDR3 sequence is 15 residues long. Germline CDR1 is MNHEY and CDR2 is SVGAGI. CDR3 amino acids: CASSSRGVGKSIQYF. The CDR3 bases are TGTGCCAGCAGTTCGCGGGGAGTTGGCAAAAGCATTCAGTACTTC.

The genes are TRBV11-1 and TRBJ2-3; D unresolved. Trimming left V 3 bases short and J 4 bases short, with 11 bases between. This CDR3 spans 14 amino acids. Germline CDR1 reads SGHAT; CDR2 reads FQDESV (reference sequence). CDR3 sequence (DNA): TGTGCCAGCAGCTTCGGGCTAGTGGCAGATACGCAGTATTTT. As protein: CASSFGLVADTQYF.

This clonotype was counted only a few times. The V call is TRBV7-2, the J call TRBJ1-2, with 8 bases that match TRBD1. The V gene end was trimmed by 5 bases and the J gene end by 8 bases; junction bases not matched to a gene: 16. This CDR3 spans 16 amino acids. Germline CDR1 is SGHTA and CDR2 is FQGNSA. CDR3 sequence: CASSPRDRRDRGGYTF. CDR3 nucleotides: TGTGCCAGCAGCCCCCGGGACAGGCGGGACAGAGGAGGCTACACCTTC.

This clonotype appeared a few times. The genes are TRBV29-1 and TRBJ2-6; TRBD1 agrees at 9 bases. Germline CDR1 SQVTM, CDR2 ANQGSEA. The CDR3 has 17 amino acids. V dropped 4 bases and J dropped 2; count of bases not matched to a gene: 9. CDR3 amino acids: CSVVSGTGFTGANVLTF. The CDR3 DNA sequence: TGCAGCGTTGTTAGTGGGACAGGGTTCACTGGGGCCAACGTCCTGACTTTC.

The chain employs TRBV4-3 and TRBJ2-5; D may be TRBD1 or TRBD2 (5 bases each). This CDR3 is 18 amino acids long. Germline V gene data show CDR1 as LGHNA and CDR2 as YSLEER. Trimming cost V 0 bases and J 5 bases, with 22 bases left between them. CDR3 sequence (DNA): TGCGCCAGCAGCCAAGATTGGTTTGGGTTGGGGACCATGGAGACCCAGTACTTC. Translation gives CASSQDWFGLGTMETQYF.

This clonotype was counted once. The chain joins TRBV7-3 to TRBJ2-1; 7 bases map to TRBD1. The J segment lost 6 bases and the V segment lost 0 bases, leaving 5 bases of the junction unmatched. The CDR3 covers 15 residues. Germline V lookup: CDR1 SGHTA, CDR2 FQGTGA. CDR3 DNA sequence: TGTGCCAGCAGCTTAACGACGGGACAGCTCAATGAGCAGTTCTTC. Its translation is CASSLTTGQLNEQFF. The full variable domain, with the rest looked up from reference TRBV7-3 and TRBJ2-1, is GAGVSQTPSNKVTEKGKYVELRCDPISGHTALYWYRQSLGQGPEFLIYFQGTGAADDSGLPNDRFFAVRPEGSVSTLKIQRTERGDSAVYLCASSLTTGQLNEQFFGPGTRLTVL.

DNA of the CDR3: TGTGCCAGCAGAAACGGGACCGGCCCCAATCAGCCCCAGCATTTT. It translates to CASRNGTGPNQPQHF. The chain combines TRBV28 with TRBJ1-5; perhaps TRBD1 as D (5 bases). V was trimmed by 6 bases and J by 3 bases, leaving 15 bases between them. The CDR3 spans 15 residues. Per germline, CDR1 MDHEN and CDR2 SYDVKM.

This rearrangement joins TRBV12-3 or TRBV12-4 to TRBJ2-1, with a tentative D call TRBD2 (5 bases). CDR3 size: 16 residues. V was cut by 5 bases and J by 8 bases, with 22 bases left in between. The CDR3 reads CASSRERRGSKDEQFF. CDR3 bases: TGTGCCAGCAGTAGGGAGAGACGGGGATCAAAAGATGAGCAGTTCTTC.

The chain couples TRBV20-1 to TRBJ2-5, with TRBD2 matching over 9 bases. With V trimmed by 5 bases and J by 4 bases, 2 bases remained unmatched. CDR1 is DFQATT, CDR2 SNEGSKA, per germline (reference sequence). The CDR3 is 12 amino acids. The CDR3 nucleotides read TGCAGTGCTCAAGCGGGGGGAGAGACCCAGTACTTC. It translates to CSAQAGGETQYF.

This chain uses TRBV6-1 with TRBJ2-7; D is uncertain. The CDR3 sequence is 14 residues long. Germline values: CDR1 MNHNS, CDR2 SASEGT. With 8 bases removed from V and 0 bases from J, the gap between germline ends came to 14 bases. The CDR3 here is CASDLARVSYEQYF. CDR3 nucleotide sequence: TGTGCCAGCGATCTGGCACGAGTCTCCTACGAGCAGTACTTC.

This clonotype was counted only a few times. The chain couples TRBV6-5 to TRBJ2-3; 7 bases align to TRBD1. The CDR3 length is 15 residues. V was clipped by 5 bases and J by 2 bases; unmatched bases: 7. In germline, CDR1 is MNHEY, CDR2 SVGAGI. CDR3 in amino acids: CASSLRDSNTDTQYF. In DNA form, the CDR3 reads TGTGCCAGCAGTCTCCGGGACAGCAACACAGATACGCAGTATTTT.

V gene TRBV28 combines with J gene TRBJ1-1, with D unresolved. Per the germline V gene, CDR1 is MDHEN and CDR2 is SYDVKM. V lost 7 bases and J lost 5, with 11 bases in between. CDR3 size: 12 residues. CDR3 region: CASNIGRTEAFF. In nucleotides, the CDR3 is TGTGCCAGCAACATCGGGAGGACTGAAGCTTTCTTT.